This TCR beta chain was sequenced for a study of blood T cell repertoires in COVID-19. As for the study in general: Sites in the United States, Italy and Spain provided acute and convalescent COVID-19 samples. T cells, B-cell-depleted T cells, or PBMCs supplied cDNA or gDNA.

Authors' methods: By means of reference gene primer amplification, nucleated cell counts were estimated. Assay used: immunoSEQ multiplex PCR; TCRdb lists only in-frame clones, some missing. V and J calls and clone size are given by that table; D and trimming were obtained from the DNA. The top ten hold approximately 20% of the sample, which has fewer than 80,000 clones, about 73% seen once. V trimming: 5 bases; J trimming: 1 base; junction bases outside the gene matches: 3. Germline CDR1 reads LNHNV; CDR2 reads YYDKDF (reference sequence). The CDR3 length is 16 residues. This clone was observed a handful of times.

This clonotype was obtained from a man in his sixties with acute or convalescent COVID-19. The chain links TRBV15 to TRBJ2-6, with 9 bases that match TRBD1. Input material: peripheral blood. CDR3 coding DNA: TGTGCCACCAGCCCAGGGACAGGGTCTGGGGCCAACGTCCTGACTTTC. The encoded protein is CATSPGTGSGANVLTF.